Shown below are 10 T cell receptor beta chains from a single sample sequenced in a study of blood T cell repertoires in COVID-19. Assay: immunoSEQ multiplex PCR; the TCRdb copy retains only in-frame clones and omits some. Here the sample spans approximately 99,000 clones, about four fifths being singletons. Sequencing was performed on peripheral blood. These receptor sequences come from a woman older than 75 with active or convalescent COVID-19.

The chain employs TRBV5-1 and TRBJ2-7; 10 positions match TRBD2. The CDR3 has 13 amino acids. J lost 7 bases, V lost 4 bases, and 5 bases had no gene match. Germline V gene sequence: CDR1 SGHRS, CDR2 YFSETQ. Here the CDR3 DNA reads TGCGCCAGCAGCCCTAGCGGGGGCTGGGAGCAGTACTTC. The encoded protein is CASSPSGGWEQYF. Full variable domain (rest looked up from reference TRBV5-1 and TRBJ2-7): KAGVTQTPRYLIKTRGQQVTLSCSPISGHRSVSWYQQTPGQGLQFLFEYFSETQRNKGNFPGRFSGRQFSNSRSEMNVSTLELGDSALYLCASSPSGGWEQYFGPGTRLTVT.

The V and J genes are TRBV6-1 and TRBJ2-3, with D tentatively TRBD2 (5 bases). V was trimmed by 2 bases and J by 1 base, leaving 10 bases between them. From germline, CDR1 is MNHNS and CDR2 SASEGT. CDR3 size: 15 residues. The CDR3 region is CASSERMGGTDTQYF. CDR3 nucleotides: TGTGCCAGCAGTGAAAGAATGGGAGGCACAGATACGCAGTATTTT.

The chain employs TRBV19 and TRBJ1-2; TRBD1 is a possible D gene (5 bases). Germline V CDR1 and CDR2: LNHDA, SQIVND (reference sequence). CDR3 size: 16 residues. Trimming stripped 2 bases from V and 2 bases from J, with 15 bases between. For the CDR3, the DNA is TGTGCCAGTAGTATAACGGGCCAGGGAAAAAACTATGGCTACACCTTC. It is translated as CASSITGQGKNYGYTF.

The rearrangement joins TRBV6-5 to TRBJ1-2; TRBD1 matches at 8 bases. This CDR3 comprises 15 residues. The V segment lost 6 bases and the J segment 2 bases; nucleotides outside the gene matches: 8. Germline V CDR1 and CDR2: MNHEY, SVGAGI. In nucleotides, the CDR3 is TGTGCCAGCAGGACGGACAGGGCGGGAAACTATGGCTACACCTTC. Its protein product is CASRTDRAGNYGYTF.

The chain links TRBV11-3 to TRBJ2-1; 10 bases align to TRBD2. The CDR3 loop spans 15 amino acids. From germline, CDR1 is SGHNT and CDR2 YENEEA. V lost 2 bases and J lost 5; bases outside the gene matches: 3. The CDR3 loop reads CASSLLAGEHNEQFF. In nucleotides, the CDR3 is TGTGCCAGCAGCTTACTAGCGGGGGAACACAATGAGCAGTTCTTC.

The rearrangement joins TRBV28 to TRBJ2-7, with TRBD1 identical over 10 bases. V was pared by 5 bases and J by 2 bases, with 3 bases of the junction left unmatched. CDR1 and CDR2 from the germline V gene are MDHEN and SYDVKM. The CDR3 is 14 residues long. CDR3: CASSTGTGAYEQYF. Written as DNA, the CDR3 is TGTGCCAGCAGTACCGGGACAGGGGCCTACGAGCAGTACTTC.

This clone occurred once. V and J are TRBV6-2 or TRBV6-3 and TRBJ2-3; 11 bases are shared with TRBD1. Trimming at V came to 6 bases and at J to 0 bases, leaving 11 bases not matched to a gene. The CDR3 consists of 18 residues. The V gene's germline CDR1 is MNHEY and CDR2 SVGEGT. CDR3 coding DNA: TGTGCCAGCAGCCCGAGACCTGGGACAGGGGGTAGCACAGATACGCAGTATTTT. This sequence encodes CASSPRPGTGGSTDTQYF.

V and J are TRBV15 and TRBJ1-2; 8 bases line up with TRBD1. With V trimmed by 5 bases and J by 7 bases, 15 bases remained unmatched. The germline gives CDR1 LNHNV, CDR2 YYDKDF (reference sequence). CDR3 length: 16 residues. In DNA form, the CDR3 reads TGTGCCACCAGCCGGACCGGGGGCAGGGGGCAAGGTGGCTACACCTTC. This translates into CATSRTGGRGQGGYTF.

J is TRBJ2-2 and V is TRBV18; TRBD1 might be the D (5 bases). V was clipped by 2 bases and J by 6 bases, with 13 bases between them. Germline assignment: CDR1 KGHSH and CDR2 LQKENI. CDR3 size: 15 residues. This CDR3 is CASSPGALVSGELFF. CDR3 bases: TGTGCCAGCTCACCAGGGGCACTGGTCTCCGGGGAGCTGTTTTTT.

The CDR3 sequence is CSVGDGAVGTEAFF. In DNA form, the CDR3 reads TGCAGCGTTGGGGATGGGGCGGTTGGCACTGAAGCTTTCTTT. The chain employs TRBV29-1 and TRBJ1-1, with TRBD1 as a possible D gene (5 bases). The CDR3 is 14 amino acids. Trimming left V 4 bases short and J 4 bases short, with 16 bases between. The germline gives CDR1 SQVTM, CDR2 ANQGSEA.